This note documents a single T cell receptor (beta chain) sequence. The record originates from a study of blood T cell repertoires in COVID-19. Across the study: Sites in the United States, Italy and Spain provided acute and convalescent COVID-19 samples. T cells, B-cell-depleted T cells, or PBMCs provided the cDNA or gDNA that served as material.

This CDR3 region has 18 residues. The V and J ends lost 6 bases and 1 base, in that order; junction bases with no gene match: 12. Germline CDR1 and CDR2: WNHNN and SYGVQD (reference sequence). Source study methods: For nucleated cells, counts were estimated from reference gene primer amplification. The table came from immunoSEQ multiplex PCR; TCRdb's copy has only in-frame clones and leaves some out. Clonal size and the V and J genes are those of that table, whereas D and trimming came from the DNA. The sample lists approximately 150,000 clones, 80% to 90% occurring once. The source is a woman between 50 and 59 years old with acute or convalescent COVID-19. This chain connects TRBV10-1 to TRBJ2-2; 9 bases fit TRBD2. Sequenced input: peripheral blood. The chain's CDR3 is CASREPTSGVVNTGELFF. In nucleotides, the CDR3 is TGCGCCAGCAGGGAGCCGACTAGCGGCGTCGTGAACACCGGGGAGCTGTTTTTT.